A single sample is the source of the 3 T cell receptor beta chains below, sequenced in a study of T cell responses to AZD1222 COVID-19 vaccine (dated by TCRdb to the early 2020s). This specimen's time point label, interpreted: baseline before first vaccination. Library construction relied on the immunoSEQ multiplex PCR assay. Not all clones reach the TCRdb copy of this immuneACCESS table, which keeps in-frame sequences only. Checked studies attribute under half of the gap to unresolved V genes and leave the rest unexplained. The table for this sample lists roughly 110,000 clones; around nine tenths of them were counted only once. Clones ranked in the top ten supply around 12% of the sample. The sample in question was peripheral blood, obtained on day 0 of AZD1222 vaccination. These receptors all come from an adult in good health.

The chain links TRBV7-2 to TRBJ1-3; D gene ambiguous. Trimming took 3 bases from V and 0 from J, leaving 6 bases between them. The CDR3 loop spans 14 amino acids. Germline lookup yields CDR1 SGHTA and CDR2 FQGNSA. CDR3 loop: CASSFGSSGNTIYF. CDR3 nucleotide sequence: TGTGCCAGCAGCTTTGGTAGCTCTGGAAACACCATATATTTT. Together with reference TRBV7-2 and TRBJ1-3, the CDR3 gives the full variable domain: GAGVSQSPSNKVTEKGKDVELRCDPISGHTALYWYRQSLGQGLEFLIYFQGNSAPDKSGLPSDRFSAERTGGSVSTLTIQRTQQEDSAVYLCASSFGSSGNTIYFGEGSWLTVV.

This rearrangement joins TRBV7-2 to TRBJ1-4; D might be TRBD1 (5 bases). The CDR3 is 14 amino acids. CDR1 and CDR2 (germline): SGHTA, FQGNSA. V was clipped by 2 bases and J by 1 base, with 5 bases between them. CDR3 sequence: CASSLQGTNEKLFF. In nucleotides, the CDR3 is TGTGCCAGCAGCTTACAGGGAACTAATGAAAAACTGTTTTTT.

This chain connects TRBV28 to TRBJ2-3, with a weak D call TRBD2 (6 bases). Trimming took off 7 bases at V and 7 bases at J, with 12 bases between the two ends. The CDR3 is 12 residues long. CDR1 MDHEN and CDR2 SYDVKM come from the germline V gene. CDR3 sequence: CASNSGRHTQYF. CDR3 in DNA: TGTGCCAGCAATTCAGGGAGGCATACGCAGTATTTT. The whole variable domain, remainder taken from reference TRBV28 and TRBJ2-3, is DVKVTQSSRYLVKRTGEKVFLECVQDMDHENMFWYRQDPGLGLRLIYFSYDVKMKEKGDIPEGYSVSREKKERFSLILESASTNQTSMYLCASNSGRHTQYFGPGTRLTVL.